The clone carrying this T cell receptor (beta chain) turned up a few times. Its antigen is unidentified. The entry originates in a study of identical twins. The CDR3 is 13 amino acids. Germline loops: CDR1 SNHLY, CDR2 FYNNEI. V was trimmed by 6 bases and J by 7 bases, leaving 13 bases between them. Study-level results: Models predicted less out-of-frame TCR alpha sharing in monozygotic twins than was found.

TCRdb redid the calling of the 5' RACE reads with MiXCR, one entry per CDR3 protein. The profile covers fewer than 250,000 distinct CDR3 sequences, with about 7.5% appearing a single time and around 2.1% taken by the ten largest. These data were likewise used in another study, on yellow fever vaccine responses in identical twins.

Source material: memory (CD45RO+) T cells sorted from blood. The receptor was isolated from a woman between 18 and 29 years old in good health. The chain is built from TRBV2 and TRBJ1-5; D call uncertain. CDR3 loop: CASRREVAQPQHF. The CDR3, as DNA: TGTGCCAGCAGGAGGGAGGTGGCCCAGCCCCAGCATTTT.